These 25 T cell receptor beta chains share one sample of origin, sequenced in a study of blood T cell repertoires in COVID-19. Generated by immunoSEQ multiplex PCR, the TCRdb table keeps only in-frame clones and is missing some. The data hold roughly 250,000 clones, with under 95% observed a single time. Material: PBMCs or T cells enriched from blood (not recorded which). The receptors stem from a woman aged 40 to 50 with acute COVID-19.

In its sample, this clone was seen once. The chain recombines TRBV11-2 with TRBJ2-3; D unresolved. This CDR3 contains 16 residues. V lost 0 bases and J 0 bases, leaving 10 bases between the germline ends. The germline V gene encodes CDR1 SGHAT and CDR2 FQNNGV. The CDR3 sequence: CASSLDHPRSTDTQYF. The CDR3 bases are TGTGCCAGCAGCTTAGATCATCCTAGAAGCACAGATACGCAGTATTTT.

The chain combines TRBV28 with TRBJ1-6, with unresolved D. The CDR3 spans 13 residues. The V gene lost 4 bases and the J gene lost 9 bases, with 10 bases spanning the gap. Looked up from germline, CDR1 is MDHEN and CDR2 is SYDVKM. CDR3 DNA: TGTGCCAGCAGTTCAGCGGTTCCTTCACCCCTCCACTTT. Its translation: CASSSAVPSPLHF.

This clone was observed a single time. This chain joins TRBV30 and TRBJ2-1; 13 nucleotides match TRBD2. Germline values: CDR1 GTSNPN, CDR2 SVGIG (reference sequence). J lost 1 base, V lost 1 base, and 10 bases had no gene match. CDR3 length equals 19 residues. Written as DNA, the CDR3 is TGTGCCTGGAGTGCCTGGACTAGCGGGAGTAGGAGGTCCTACAATGAGCAGTTCTTC. Protein sequence: CAWSAWTSGSRRSYNEQFF.

The chain links TRBV19 to TRBJ2-2; 7 bases agree with TRBD1. Per germline, CDR1 LNHDA and CDR2 SQIVND (reference sequence). CDR3 length: 15 residues. V lost 3 bases and J lost 2; bases outside the gene matches: 3. CDR3 protein: CASSMGTVNTGELFF. The CDR3, as DNA: TGTGCCAGTAGTATGGGGACAGTAAACACCGGGGAGCTGTTTTTT.

This clone showed up just once. The genes are TRBV3-1 (or the pseudogene TRBV3-2) and TRBJ2-7; 8 bases match TRBD1. CDR1 is LGHDT and CDR2 is YNNKEL in the germline V gene (reference sequence). With 3 bases clipped from V and 2 bases from J, the junction kept 6 bases outside the gene matches. The CDR3 sequence is 15 residues long. CDR3 sequence reads: CASSHALDRAYEQYF. The CDR3, as DNA: TGTGCCAGCAGCCATGCCCTGGACAGGGCCTACGAGCAGTACTTC.

The chain carries TRBV3-1 (or the pseudogene TRBV3-2) and TRBJ2-7; the D gene is possibly TRBD2 (6 bases). Germline assignment: CDR1 LGHDT and CDR2 YNNKEL (reference sequence). This CDR3 comprises 12 residues. V dropped 8 bases and J dropped 2 bases, with 10 bases sitting between them. As DNA, the CDR3 is TGTGCCAGCCTGGAGGGAACCTACGAGCAGTACTTC. Its translation is CASLEGTYEQYF.

This sequence joins TRBV7-8 and TRBJ1-1; no clear D. The CDR3 loop spans 13 amino acids. Trimming pared 2 bases from V and 1 base from J, leaving 5 bases between. Germline CDR1 reads SGHVS; CDR2 reads FQNEAQ. CDR3 loop: CASSLPGNTEAFF. For the CDR3, the DNA is TGTGCCAGCAGCTTACCAGGGAACACTGAAGCTTTCTTT.

The chain employs TRBV4-1 and TRBJ2-7; 10 positions match TRBD2. Germline lookup yields CDR1 MGHRA and CDR2 YSYEKL. Trimming took 0 bases from V and 3 from J; bases not matched to a gene: 20. This CDR3 is 21 amino acids long. The CDR3 loop is CASSQDPWRRLAGAILYEQYF. CDR3 nucleotide sequence: TGCGCCAGCAGCCAAGATCCTTGGAGGCGGCTAGCGGGAGCGATACTCTACGAGCAGTACTTC.

The rearrangement joins TRBV6-2 or TRBV6-3 to TRBJ2-2; 10 bases are shared with TRBD1. With 5 bases clipped from V and 5 bases from J, the junction kept 5 bases outside the gene matches. CDR1 and CDR2 (germline): MNHEY, SVGEGT. The CDR3 extends over 15 amino acids. The CDR3 spells CASSAGTGVTGELFF. The CDR3 nucleotides read TGTGCCAGCAGTGCCGGGACAGGGGTGACCGGGGAGCTGTTTTTT.

The chain employs TRBV7-9 and TRBJ1-4; D might be TRBD1 (5 bases). Germline V lookup: CDR1 SEHNR, CDR2 FQNEAQ (reference sequence). The CDR3 runs 13 residues. V lost 5 bases to trimming and J lost 4 bases, with 8 bases between them. In DNA, the CDR3 is TGTGCCAGCAGCCCCGGGGGTAATGAAAAACTGTTTTTT. Translation gives CASSPGGNEKLFF.

This rearrangement joins TRBV15 to TRBJ2-3; 9 bases line up with TRBD2. Looked up from germline, CDR1 is LNHNV and CDR2 is YYDKDF (reference sequence). V lost 5 bases to trimming and J lost 4 bases; unmatched junction nucleotides: 16. The CDR3 runs to 18 residues. CDR3 bases: TGTGCCACCAGCTCGCAAAAGGGTGCGGGGGGGACCGCAGATACGCAGTATTTT. It yields the protein CATSSQKGAGGTADTQYF.

The chain joins TRBV6-5 to TRBJ1-1; maybe TRBD1 (5 bases). The germline V gene has CDR1 MNHEY and CDR2 SVGAGI. V lost 8 bases, J lost 0 bases, and 13 bases lay in between. There are 14 residues in the CDR3. CDR3 bases: TGTGCCAGCGCGACAGACCCCATGAACACTGAAGCTTTCTTT. It yields the protein CASATDPMNTEAFF.

The chain has TRBV27 and TRBJ2-7, with D possibly matching TRBD2 (6 bases). CDR3 length equals 13 residues. Germline lookup yields CDR1 MNHEY and CDR2 SMNVEV (reference sequence). V lost 6 bases and J 3 bases, leaving 12 bases between the germline ends. CDR3 coding DNA: TGTGCCAGCAGAGGAAGACTAGACTACGAGCAGTACTTC. Translating gives CASRGRLDYEQYF.

The CDR3 DNA is TGTGCCTGGGCGCCGGGGGGGGAGACCCAGTACTTC. Protein: CAWAPGGETQYF. The chain uses TRBV30 and TRBJ2-5, with 8 positions matching TRBD2. The CDR3 is made up of 12 amino acids. Germline trimming cut 5 bases from V and 5 bases from J; bases unmatched to any gene: 4. Germline values: CDR1 GTSNPN, CDR2 SVGIG (reference sequence).

The chain joins TRBV5-6 to TRBJ1-5; D possibly corresponds to TRBD1 (6 bases). V was shortened by 0 bases and J by 3 bases, with 10 bases between the two germline ends. Germline lookup yields CDR1 SGHDT and CDR2 YYEEEE. The CDR3 extends over 15 amino acids. CDR3 nucleotide sequence: TGTGCCAGCAGCTTGGGACAGGTGCCCAATCAGCCCCAGCATTTT. This encodes CASSLGQVPNQPQHF.

The chain combines TRBV28 with TRBJ1-1; 7 positions match TRBD1. The CDR3 is made up of 14 amino acids. Germline-derived CDR1 and CDR2 are MDHEN and SYDVKM. V shed 6 bases, J shed 4 bases, and the junction held 8 bases outside the gene matches. The CDR3 region has the DNA TGTGCCAGCAGCTATCAGGGGGAAGGCACTGAAGCTTTCTTT. Amino acids: CASSYQGEGTEAFF. Full variable domain (remainder filled in from reference TRBV28 and TRBJ1-1): DVKVTQSSRYLVKRTGEKVFLECVQDMDHENMFWYRQDPGLGLRLIYFSYDVKMKEKGDIPEGYSVSREKKERFSLILESASTNQTSMYLCASSYQGEGTEAFFGQGTRLTVV.

This chain uses TRBV29-1 with TRBJ1-1; D unresolved. The CDR3 extends over 13 amino acids. The germline V gene encodes CDR1 SQVTM and CDR2 ANQGSEA. V dropped 4 bases and J dropped 10 bases, with 19 bases sitting between them. Here the CDR3 DNA reads TGCAGCGTTGCCCCTCAAGGCGGTCTGACAGCTTTCTTT. Translation gives CSVAPQGGLTAFF.

This clone showed up just once. The CDR3 reads CASSQVGQGYYSPLHF. The CDR3 DNA is TGCGCCAGCAGCCAAGTAGGACAGGGGTATTATTCACCCCTCCACTTT. J is TRBJ1-6 and V is TRBV4-1; TRBD1 agrees at 9 bases. V lost 1 base, J lost 8 bases, and 6 bases stayed unmatched. CDR3 length: 16 amino acids. Per the germline V gene, CDR1 is MGHRA and CDR2 is YSYEKL.

The CDR3 DNA reads TGTGCTAGTGGTTTGGTATTGAGCGCCTCGCCGGGTGGCTACACCTTC. Translated: CASGLVLSASPGGYTF. The chain recombines TRBV12-5 with TRBJ1-2; no clear D. The CDR3 is 16 amino acids. The germline V gene has CDR1 LGHNT and CDR2 FRNRAP. V was pared by 0 bases and J by 7 bases, with 18 bases between.

Remarks on this clone: The limits of the CDR3 on the DNA are not certain, so only TCRdb's listed CDR3 is given. The chain couples TRBV21-1 to TRBJ2-7; the DNA was not compared with TRBD2, the D call given in the table. TRBV21-1 is shown as a pseudogene. 13 amino acids form the CDR3, both terminal residues included. CDR3 region: CPWGAGSSYEQYF.

V gene TRBV5-1 combines with J gene TRBJ2-2; 9 bases line up with TRBD1. Germline V gene data show CDR1 as SGHRS and CDR2 as YFSETQ. This CDR3 is 11 amino acids long. V lost 5 bases to trimming and J lost 13 bases; unmatched junction nucleotides: 3. CDR3 in DNA: TGCGCCAGCAGACACAGGGGGCCGCTGTTTTTT. This translates into CASRHRGPLFF.

A single count supports this clone. CDR3 in DNA: TGTGCCAGTATGAGTCAGGGGTACAATGAGCAGTTCTTC. It codes for CASMSQGYNEQFF. The V call is TRBV19, the J call TRBJ2-1; D may be TRBD1 (6 bases). Germline CDR1 and CDR2: LNHDA and SQIVND (reference sequence). V lost 7 bases, J lost 4 bases, and 11 bases lay in between. This CDR3 spans 13 amino acids.

CDR3 sequence: CAWQVQGRGPQHF. The DNA of the CDR3 is TGTGCCTGGCAGGTACAGGGGCGCGGGCCCCAGCATTTT. The J gene is TRBJ1-5, the V gene TRBV30; TRBD1 matches at 7 bases. CDR1 and CDR2 (germline): GTSNPN, SVGIG (reference sequence). J was trimmed by 9 bases and V by 5 bases; bases with no gene match: 10. The CDR3 is made up of 13 amino acids.

The rearrangement uses TRBV28 and TRBJ2-7; 14 nucleotides match TRBD2. Losses at the gene ends were 6 bases for V and 4 bases for J; bases not matched to a gene: 5. CDR1 MDHEN and CDR2 SYDVKM come from the germline V gene. This CDR3 is 15 amino acids long. Here the CDR3 DNA reads TGTGCCAGCAGGACTAGCGGGGGGGCACGGTACGAGCAGTACTTC. Its translation: CASRTSGGARYEQYF.

The chain carries TRBV28 and TRBJ2-3, with TRBD2 matching 9 bases. The CDR3 contains 15 residues. V lost 2 bases, J lost 5 bases, and 5 bases stayed unmatched. Germline V gives CDR1 MDHEN, CDR2 SYDVKM. For the CDR3, the DNA is TGTGCCAGCAGTTTAACTAGCGGGCAGAAAGATACGCAGTATTTT. The encoded protein is CASSLTSGQKDTQYF. The full variable domain, its missing parts supplied by reference TRBV28 and TRBJ2-3, is DVKVTQSSRYLVKRTGEKVFLECVQDMDHENMFWYRQDPGLGLRLIYFSYDVKMKEKGDIPEGYSVSREKKERFSLILESASTNQTSMYLCASSLTSGQKDTQYFGPGTRLTVL.